One and the same sample provided the 27 T cell receptor beta chains below, sequenced in a study of regulatory T cells in long-lasting Graves disease. Arm-PCR of CDR3 regions and iRepertoire HTBI primers were the basis on which TCR beta libraries were built. Each CDR3 protein gets one entry after TCRdb re-called the multiplex PCR reads with MiXCR. The data show around 300,000 distinct CDR3 sequences, 20% to 25% seen once. Sample time point: persistent/refractory GD, antithyroid drugs over 5 years with positive TRAb. TCR sequences were obtained from RNA taken from PBMCs. This sample comprised peripheral blood mononuclear cells (PBMCs), obtained when the disease was refractory, from a patient treated with antithyroid drugs. These receptors originate from a female donor with Graves disease.

The chain employs TRBV7-9 and TRBJ2-5, with 12 bases fitting TRBD2. The V and J ends lost 5 bases and 0 bases, in that order; junction bases with no gene match: 4. The CDR3 covers 16 residues. The V gene's germline CDR1 is SEHNR and CDR2 FQNEAQ (reference sequence). The CDR3 loop reads CASSRTSGNYQETQYF. CDR3 nucleotides: TGTGCCAGCAGCCGGACTAGCGGGAATTACCAAGAGACCCAGTACTTC.

The chain has TRBV19 and TRBJ1-5; possible D gene TRBD1, 5 bases. This CDR3 is 12 amino acids long. The germline V and J ends were trimmed by 9 bases and 3 bases, with 9 bases remaining between them. Germline CDR1 and CDR2: LNHDA and SQIVND (reference sequence). The CDR3 region is CASRDFNQPQHF. The CDR3, as DNA: TGTGCCAGCCGGGACTTCAATCAGCCCCAGCATTTT.

Remarks on this clonotype: A read error is possible here, since a much larger clone lies one base away. Given the absence of the conserved phenylalanine or tryptophan at the CDR3 end, a read error is likely. V is TRBV28 and J is TRBJ1-1, with D possibly TRBD1 on 6 matching bases. The CDR3 length is 13 residues. CDR1 and CDR2 (germline): MDHEN, SYDVKM. V dropped 8 bases and J dropped 4 bases, with 14 bases sitting between them. In DNA, the CDR3 is TGTGCCAGCGCGCTGATGACAGGCACTGAAGCTTTCATT. As protein: CASALMTGTEAFI.

The chain recombines TRBV6-1 with TRBJ2-1; D perhaps matches TRBD1 (6 bases). The CDR3 is 13 amino acids. Per germline, CDR1 MNHNS and CDR2 SASEGT. Trimming removed 9 bases from V and 3 bases from J, with 12 bases in between. The CDR3 is CASGRGGYNEQFF. CDR3 in DNA: TGTGCCAGTGGACGAGGGGGCTACAATGAGCAGTTCTTC.

This clonotype came up many times. This chain joins TRBV14 and TRBJ2-7; a weak D match, TRBD2 (5 bases). V was shortened by 4 bases and J by 5 bases, with 18 bases between the two germline ends. This CDR3 has 15 amino acids. Per germline, CDR1 SGHDN and CDR2 FVKESK. CDR3 sequence (DNA): TGTGCCAGCAGCCTACAACTAGTCGGAAGAAACGAGCAGTACTTC. As protein: CASSLQLVGRNEQYF. Combining the CDR3 with reference TRBV14 and TRBJ2-7 gives the whole variable domain EAGVTQFPSHSVIEKGQTVTLRCDPISGHDNLYWYRRVMGKEIKFLLHFVKESKQDESGMPNNRFLAERTGGTYSTLKVQPAELEDSGVYFCASSLQLVGRNEQYFGPGTRLTVT.

In its sample, this clonotype was seen many times. This chain links TRBV2 with TRBJ2-6; D may be TRBD1 (5 bases). The CDR3 runs to 15 residues. V was trimmed by 6 bases and J by 4 bases, leaving 13 bases between them. Germline CDR1 SNHLY, CDR2 FYNNEI. CDR3 sequence reads: CASRAGISGANVLTF. DNA of the CDR3: TGTGCCAGCAGGGCAGGGATTTCCGGGGCCAACGTCCTGACTTTC.

This chain joins TRBV15 and TRBJ2-2; D uncertain. Germline-derived CDR1 and CDR2 are LNHNV and YYDKDF (reference sequence). With 9 bases removed from V and 7 bases from J, the gap between germline ends came to 15 bases. The CDR3 length is 13 residues. The CDR3 bases are TGTGCCACTCGTTCCGGGTATGACGGGGAGCTGTTTTTT. Its protein is CATRSGYDGELFF.

In this sample, this clonotype turned up a few times. V gene TRBV7-9 combines with J gene TRBJ2-2, with D possibly being TRBD1 (5 bases). Deletions cut 2 bases from V and 7 bases from J, with 11 bases between. Germline loops: CDR1 SEHNR, CDR2 FQNEAQ (reference sequence). The CDR3 is 14 amino acids. The CDR3 nucleotides are TGTGCCAGCAGCTTACAGGGCACAGGCGGGGAGCTGTTTTTT. Its protein product is CASSLQGTGGELFF.

The CDR3 sequence: CASSEWEPEQYF. As DNA, the CDR3 is TGCGCCAGCAGTGAGTGGGAGCCCGAGCAGTACTTC. The rearrangement links TRBV10-2 to TRBJ2-7, with a possible D match to TRBD2 (5 bases). Germline loops: CDR1 WSHSY, CDR2 SAAADI. Trimming stripped 1 base from V and 6 bases from J, with 7 bases between. The CDR3 loop spans 12 amino acids.

The genes are TRBV5-1 and TRBJ1-2; 8 positions match TRBD1. The CDR3 covers 15 residues. Unmatched junction bases numbered 7, after V lost 4 bases and J lost 2 bases. CDR1 is SGHRS, CDR2 YFSETQ, per germline. Here the CDR3 DNA reads TGCGCCAGCAGCCGAACTGGACAGGGCAACTATGGCTACACCTTC. Its protein is CASSRTGQGNYGYTF.

This clonotype was picked up many times. The chain joins TRBV20-1 to TRBJ2-7; no definite D call. This CDR3 has 13 residues. The germline V and J ends were trimmed by 3 bases and 2 bases, with 11 bases remaining between them. Per germline, CDR1 DFQATT and CDR2 SNEGSKA (reference sequence). The CDR3 coding sequence is TGCAGTGCTAGTGCGGAGTTTACCTACGAGCAGTACTTC. Translated, it gives CSASAEFTYEQYF.

In its sample, this clonotype was seen many times. This chain links TRBV7-8 with TRBJ2-1; D tentatively fits TRBD1 or TRBD2 (6 bases each). Deletions cut 4 bases from V and 6 bases from J, with 19 bases between. Per the germline V gene, CDR1 is SGHVS and CDR2 is FQNEAQ. This CDR3 has 16 amino acids. The CDR3 is CASSYPGGGGRNEQFF. Written as DNA, the CDR3 is TGTGCCAGCAGCTATCCCGGGGGTGGGGGGCGCAATGAGCAGTTCTTC.

This chain connects TRBV6-5 to TRBJ1-4, with D unclear. CDR1 MNHEY and CDR2 SVGAGI come from the germline V gene. V was clipped by 0 bases and J by 10 bases, with 9 bases between them. CDR3 length: 13 amino acids. The CDR3 nucleotides read TGTGCCAGCAGTTACTCGCAACTTGGAAAACTGTTTTTT. Amino acid sequence: CASSYSQLGKLFF.

This clonotype was recorded at least ten times. The chain has TRBV5-5 and TRBJ1-1; D gene uncertain. The CDR3 runs to 15 residues. V was cut by 2 bases and J by 5 bases, with 16 bases left in between. The V gene's germline CDR1 is SGHKS and CDR2 YYEKEE (reference sequence). In DNA, the CDR3 is TGTGCCAGCAGCTTTTCAGGAGGCGGACGGACTGAAGCTTTCTTT. Translated: CASSFSGGGRTEAFF.

This chain links TRBV6-5 with TRBJ1-1; no definite D call. Trimming took off 0 bases at V and 11 bases at J, with 7 bases between the two ends. This CDR3 region has 11 residues. CDR1 is MNHEY, CDR2 SVGAGI, per germline. As DNA, the CDR3 is TGTGCCAGCAGTTACTCACATCCCGCTTTCTTT. This sequence encodes CASSYSHPAFF.

This clonotype was detected many times. The rearrangement links TRBV11-3 to TRBJ2-7, with D uncertain. This CDR3 is 13 amino acids long. With 1 base removed from V and 3 bases from J, the gap between germline ends came to 7 bases. CDR1 is SGHNT and CDR2 is YENEEA in the germline V gene. The chain's CDR3 is CASSLGQHYEQYF. DNA for the CDR3: TGTGCCAGCAGCTTAGGCCAGCACTACGAGCAGTACTTC.

This clonotype was picked up many times. Since no conserved phenylalanine or tryptophan closes the CDR3, a read error is the likely cause. This chain's CDR3 is CASRSSERVYEQYL. Here the CDR3 DNA reads TGTGCCAGCAGATCGAGCGAGAGGGTCTACGAGCAGTACCTC. V is TRBV28 and J is TRBJ2-7; D possibly corresponds to TRBD2 (5 bases). V lost 6 bases and J 3 bases, leaving 15 bases between the germline ends. The CDR3 covers 14 residues. The germline V gene has CDR1 MDHEN and CDR2 SYDVKM.

This clonotype has a handful of counts. An end of the junction differs from the germline gene, which may be a read error. The chain is built from TRBV19 and TRBJ2-5, with 8 bases aligning to TRBD1. CDR3 size: 15 residues. Germline V gives CDR1 LNHDA, CDR2 SQIVND (reference sequence). The CDR3 protein is CASSIDAGGQKTQYF. The CDR3 DNA reads TGTGCCAGTAGTATTGATGCAGGGGGCCAAAAGACCCAGTACTTC. The whole variable domain, remainder taken from reference TRBV19 and TRBJ2-5, is DGGITQSPKYLFRKEGQNVTLSCEQNLNHDAMYWYRQDPGQGLRLIYYSQIVNDFQKGDIAEGYSVSREKKESFPLTVTSAQKNPTAFYLCASSIDAGGQKTQYFGPGTRLLVL.

This clonotype was seen once. A much bigger clone sits one base away, suggesting this may be a read error. The chain carries TRBV9 and TRBJ2-5; the match to TRBD2 covers 8 bases. CDR3 length equals 17 residues. The trim removed 4 bases at V and 2 bases at J, leaving 13 bases unmatched. Germline values: CDR1 SGDLS, CDR2 YYNGEE. In DNA, the CDR3 is TGTGCCAGCAGCCTAGGAGAGGCGGGAGGAGGACAAGAGACCCAGTACTTC. It is translated as CASSLGEAGGGQETQYF.

To note about this clonotype: A much larger clone lies one base from this, so it may be a read error. V and J are TRBV6-1 and TRBJ1-4; D remains unclear. Germline V lookup: CDR1 MNHNS, CDR2 SASEGT. This CDR3 spans 14 amino acids. The ends were cut back, 2 bases at V and 7 bases at J, with 11 bases in the middle. Here the CDR3 reads CASSERRLSEKLFF. CDR3 nucleotides: TGTGCCAGCAGTGAAAGGAGGCTCTCTGAAAAACTGTTTTTT.

There are a few counts of this clonotype. The rearrangement links TRBV5-1 to TRBJ1-2; D is ambiguous. This CDR3 region has 15 residues. Germline values: CDR1 SGHRS, CDR2 YFSETQ. Deletions cut 2 bases from V and 6 bases from J, with 17 bases between. The CDR3 reads CASSLGPRIDHGYTF. In nucleotides, the CDR3 is TGCGCCAGCAGCTTAGGACCTAGGATTGACCATGGCTACACCTTC.

CDR3 DNA: TGTGCCAGCAGCCACGACCGGGACAGGCTCTCTGGGGCCAACGTCCTGACTTTC. Its protein is CASSHDRDRLSGANVLTF. V usage is TRBV7-9 and J usage is TRBJ2-6; 8 positions match TRBD1. Per the germline V gene, CDR1 is SEHNR and CDR2 is FQNEAQ (reference sequence). The CDR3 spans 18 residues. V gave up 5 bases and J gave up 0 bases; unmatched junction bases: 9.

This clonotype was seen a few times. The V call is TRBV18, the J call TRBJ1-1; D possibly corresponds to TRBD1 (6 bases). Looked up from germline, CDR1 is KGHSH and CDR2 is LQKENI. V lost 3 bases and J 5 bases, leaving 13 bases between the germline ends. The CDR3 covers 14 residues. The CDR3 coding sequence is TGTGCCAGCTCACCTGGACAGATGGGGACTGAAGCTTTCTTT. It encodes CASSPGQMGTEAFF.

The chain uses TRBV28 and TRBJ2-7; maybe TRBD1 (5 bases). The CDR3 consists of 16 residues. CDR1 is MDHEN, CDR2 SYDVKM, per germline. Trimming took off 6 bases at V and 2 bases at J, with 20 bases between the two ends. In DNA form, the CDR3 reads TGTGCCAGCAGCTCTTTGTATTTGACAGCAGCCTACGAGCAGTACTTC. Translated: CASSSLYLTAAYEQYF. Drawing the rest from reference TRBV28 and TRBJ2-7, the complete variable domain is DVKVTQSSRYLVKRTGEKVFLECVQDMDHENMFWYRQDPGLGLRLIYFSYDVKMKEKGDIPEGYSVSREKKERFSLILESASTNQTSMYLCASSSLYLTAAYEQYFGPGTRLTVT.

This clonotype was detected a few times. The chain combines TRBV6-1 with TRBJ1-1; D call uncertain. The CDR3 is 15 residues long. Germline assignment: CDR1 MNHNS and CDR2 SASEGT. The ends were cut back, 4 bases at V and 3 bases at J, with 15 bases in the middle. The CDR3 DNA sequence: TGTGCCAGCAGTGTACAGCCCCTAACGGACACTGAAGCTTTCTTT. Translating it yields CASSVQPLTDTEAFF.

The J gene is TRBJ1-4, the V gene TRBV7-9; D call uncertain. Looked up from germline, CDR1 is SEHNR and CDR2 is FQNEAQ (reference sequence). This CDR3 is 16 amino acids long. The V end was cut by 1 base, the J end by 4 bases, with 13 bases between. CDR3 sequence: CASSLGEGRINEKLFF. The CDR3 DNA follows: TGTGCCAGCAGCTTAGGTGAAGGACGGATTAATGAAAAACTGTTTTTT.

The rearrangement joins TRBV7-9 to TRBJ1-2, with no clear D. Deletions cut 1 base from V and 4 bases from J, with 7 bases between. The CDR3 extends over 13 amino acids. Germline V gene lookup returns CDR1 SEHNR and CDR2 FQNEAQ (reference sequence). CDR3 nucleotides: TGTGCCAGCAGCTTAGACGAGGGCTATGGCTACACCTTC. Translated: CASSLDEGYGYTF.